Shown below are 32 T cell receptor beta chains from a single sample sequenced in a study of cytomegalovirus exposure and HLA in healthy donors. The PCR contained 60 Vbeta and 13 Jbeta primers. Clones were read by immunoSEQ multiplex PCR, and TCRdb kept only the in-frame ones, dropping some. The table has approximately 100,000 clones, about 80% seen once. Sequencing input: PBMCs. Source of these receptors: a human donor in good health.

The genes are TRBV30 and TRBJ2-7; 10 bases line up with TRBD1. This CDR3 contains 14 residues. Trimming at V came to 2 bases and at J to 5 bases, leaving 6 bases not matched to a gene. Germline CDR1 is GTSNPN and CDR2 is SVGIG (reference sequence). The DNA of the CDR3 is TGTGCCTGGAGTAGGGACAGGGGACGAGACGAGCAGTACTTC. Translation gives CAWSRDRGRDEQYF.

The DNA for the CDR3 is TGTGCCAGCAGTGCCACCTTCCCAGGGGAGCAGTACTTC. Translating it yields CASSATFPGEQYF. This chain connects TRBV28 to TRBJ2-7, with D possibly TRBD1 on 5 matching bases. CDR3 size: 13 residues. Trimming shortened V by 5 bases and J by 7 bases, and 15 bases separated the two germline ends. CDR1 is MDHEN, CDR2 SYDVKM, per germline.

V and J are TRBV25-1 and TRBJ1-2; D possibly corresponds to TRBD1 (5 bases). With 7 bases removed from V and 4 bases from J, the gap between germline ends came to 10 bases. Germline V gives CDR1 MGHDK, CDR2 SYGVNS. This CDR3 is 12 amino acids long. DNA of the CDR3: TGTGCCAGCACTCAGGGTGGCTATGGCTACACCTTC. Residues: CASTQGGYGYTF.

V usage is TRBV25-1 and J usage is TRBJ2-7, with 8 bases fitting TRBD2. J lost 4 bases, V lost 2 bases, and 10 bases had no gene match. The CDR3 is 16 amino acids. Germline V gives CDR1 MGHDK, CDR2 SYGVNS. In DNA, the CDR3 is TGTGCCAGCAGTGAAGTAGCACGCGGGACTAGTTACGAGCAGTACTTC. Translated: CASSEVARGTSYEQYF.

The chain has TRBV14 and TRBJ2-1; 8 bases line up with TRBD2. The germline V gene has CDR1 SGHDN and CDR2 FVKESK. The CDR3 length is 13 residues. With V trimmed by 0 bases and J by 10 bases, 2 bases remained unmatched. The CDR3, as DNA: TGTGCCAGCAGCCAAGATCGGGGGGGGGAGCAGTTCTTC. Translating gives CASSQDRGGEQFF.

The chain recombines TRBV19 with TRBJ1-5; 8 bases fit TRBD1. The length of the CDR3 is 15 residues. With V trimmed by 4 bases and J by 1 base, 3 bases remained unmatched. Germline values: CDR1 LNHDA, CDR2 SQIVND (reference sequence). The CDR3 sequence: CASSTGQGSNQPQHF. CDR3 DNA: TGTGCCAGTAGTACCGGACAGGGCAGCAATCAGCCCCAGCATTTT.

This chain joins TRBV7-2 and TRBJ2-2, with a weak D call TRBD1 (6 bases). CDR1 is SGHTA and CDR2 is FQGNSA in the germline V gene. The ends were cut back, 5 bases at V and 5 bases at J, with 24 bases in the middle. The CDR3 sequence is 18 residues long. The CDR3 protein is CASSLSGGRGKYTGELFF. The CDR3, as DNA: TGTGCCAGCAGCCTCTCCGGTGGTAGGGGGAAATATACCGGGGAGCTGTTTTTT.

This chain connects TRBV4-2 to TRBJ2-3, with TRBD1 matching over 7 bases. The V and J ends lost 4 bases and 2 bases, in that order; junction bases with no gene match: 6. This CDR3 is 15 amino acids long. Germline V lookup: CDR1 LGHNA, CDR2 YNFKEQ. The CDR3 coding sequence is TGTGCCAGCAGCCTAGGGACAGAGCACACAGATACGCAGTATTTT. As protein: CASSLGTEHTDTQYF.

The chain is built from TRBV6-1 and TRBJ2-5; no clear D. Germline values: CDR1 MNHNS, CDR2 SASEGT. The CDR3 runs 13 residues. V lost 8 bases to trimming and J lost 1 base, with 11 bases between them. The CDR3 reads CASASALQETQYF. The CDR3 DNA is TGTGCCAGCGCAAGCGCCCTCCAAGAGACCCAGTACTTC.

V and J are TRBV29-1 and TRBJ2-2; a possible D gene is TRBD2 (5 bases). Between the trimmed V and J ends, which lost 7 bases and 1 base, there was a span of 10 bases. The CDR3 spans 13 residues. Germline CDR1 and CDR2: SQVTM and ANQGSEA. The CDR3 reads CSGGRVNTGELFF. The CDR3 DNA reads as TGCAGCGGAGGGCGGGTGAACACCGGGGAGCTGTTTTTT.

The chain links TRBV27 to TRBJ1-4; the match to TRBD1 covers 7 bases. The trim removed 4 bases at V and 10 bases at J, leaving 12 bases unmatched. This CDR3 has 15 residues. Looked up from germline, CDR1 is MNHEY and CDR2 is SMNVEV (reference sequence). The CDR3 coding sequence is TGTGCCAGCAGTTCGGTCCCCGACAGGGTCGGAAAACTGTTTTTT. Its protein product is CASSSVPDRVGKLFF. Full variable domain (remainder filled in from reference TRBV27 and TRBJ1-4): EAQVTQNPRYLITVTGKKLTVTCSQNMNHEYMSWYRQDPGLGLRQIYYSMNVEVTDKGDVPEGYKVSRKEKRNFPLILESPSPNQTSLYFCASSSVPDRVGKLFFGSGTQLSVL.

The V call is TRBV28, the J call TRBJ2-3, with a tentative D call TRBD2 (6 bases). Germline V CDR1 and CDR2: MDHEN, SYDVKM. The germline V and J ends were trimmed by 6 bases and 2 bases, with 12 bases remaining between them. CDR3 length: 14 residues. CDR3 nucleotide sequence: TGTGCCAGCAGACAAGGGACTTCCACAGATACGCAGTATTTT. This gives the protein CASRQGTSTDTQYF.

V is TRBV25-1 and J is TRBJ1-1; D is uncertain. The CDR3 spans 12 residues. Trimming removed 3 bases at V and 5 bases at J, with 7 bases between. Germline V gene sequence: CDR1 MGHDK, CDR2 SYGVNS. CDR3 sequence: CASSDDGTEAFF. The DNA for the CDR3 is TGTGCCAGCAGTGACGACGGGACTGAAGCTTTCTTT.

This clone was counted a few times. The V gene is TRBV6-9, the J gene TRBJ1-1; D is unclear. Trimming removed 5 bases at V and 0 bases at J, with 10 bases between. Germline V CDR1 and CDR2: MNHGY, SVAAGI. The CDR3 covers 14 residues. The CDR3 DNA reads TGTGCCAGCAGTGCCCAGAAGTTGAACACTGAAGCTTTCTTT. This gives the protein CASSAQKLNTEAFF.

The chain joins TRBV6-1 to TRBJ2-5; 7 bases align to TRBD2. The V segment lost 4 bases and the J segment 4 bases; nucleotides outside the gene matches: 9. CDR1 and CDR2 from the germline V gene are MNHNS and SASEGT. The CDR3 contains 15 residues. Here the CDR3 reads CASSGGSAGAETQYF. DNA for the CDR3: TGTGCCAGCAGTGGAGGTTCGGCGGGAGCAGAGACCCAGTACTTC.

The rearrangement joins TRBV6-1 to TRBJ1-5; D call uncertain. Trimming removed 6 bases from V and 13 bases from J, with 13 bases in between. The CDR3 is made up of 11 amino acids. In germline, CDR1 is MNHNS, CDR2 SASEGT. The CDR3 coding sequence is TGTGCCAGCAGGACGACGGGGTCTCAGCATTTT. This gives the protein CASRTTGSQHF.

The V call is TRBV10-3, the J call TRBJ1-5; D possibly corresponds to TRBD1 (6 bases). Trimming stripped 6 bases from V and 5 bases from J, with 11 bases between. The CDR3 runs 13 residues. The germline V gene encodes CDR1 ENHRY and CDR2 SYGVKD. The CDR3 region is CAIRHRTDQPQHF. CDR3 nucleotide sequence: TGTGCCATCAGGCATCGGACAGATCAGCCCCAGCATTTT.

The gene calls are TRBV2 and TRBJ2-7; 14 nucleotides agree with TRBD2. With 9 bases clipped from V and 0 bases from J, the junction kept 19 bases outside the gene matches. This CDR3 has 20 residues. The germline V gene has CDR1 SNHLY and CDR2 FYNNEI. CDR3 amino acids: CASRIRTGTSGGRGSYEQYF. The CDR3, as DNA: TGTGCCAGTCGGATACGAACCGGGACTAGCGGGGGAAGGGGCTCCTACGAGCAGTACTTC.

This sequence joins TRBV6-4 and TRBJ2-2; 10 nucleotides match TRBD1. The J segment lost 4 bases and the V segment lost 5 bases, leaving 4 bases of the junction unmatched. CDR1 is MRHNA and CDR2 is SNTAGT in the germline V gene. The CDR3 contains 15 residues. CDR3 sequence (DNA): TGTGCCAGCAGTATGGGACAGGGGCTCACCGGGGAGCTGTTTTTT. Protein sequence: CASSMGQGLTGELFF.

The genes are TRBV5-1 and TRBJ2-1; 13 bases match TRBD2. The CDR3 sequence is 17 residues long. Germline values: CDR1 SGHRS, CDR2 YFSETQ. J lost 8 bases, V lost 0 bases, and 8 bases had no gene match. CDR3 region: CASSLVGGLAGLDEQFF. The CDR3 region has the DNA TGCGCCAGCAGCTTGGTAGGGGGACTAGCGGGATTGGATGAGCAGTTCTTC. Filled out from reference TRBV5-1 and TRBJ2-1, the complete variable domain reads KAGVTQTPRYLIKTRGQQVTLSCSPISGHRSVSWYQQTPGQGLQFLFEYFSETQRNKGNFPGRFSGRQFSNSRSEMNVSTLELGDSALYLCASSLVGGLAGLDEQFFGPGTRLTVL.

The J gene is TRBJ2-3, the V gene TRBV5-1; D gene ambiguous. Germline lookup yields CDR1 SGHRS and CDR2 YFSETQ. The CDR3 runs to 11 residues. Trimming shortened V by 6 bases and J by 5 bases, and 7 bases separated the two germline ends. The CDR3 coding sequence is TGCGCCAGCACCTCTAAAGATACGCAGTATTTT. Translated, it gives CASTSKDTQYF.

This rearrangement joins TRBV6-1 to TRBJ1-1, with a tentative D call TRBD1 (5 bases). The V gene's germline CDR1 is MNHNS and CDR2 SASEGT. V was shortened by 5 bases and J by 11 bases, with 15 bases between the two germline ends. The CDR3 length is 12 residues. The CDR3 here is CASSFQGRVAFF. CDR3 bases: TGTGCCAGCAGTTTCCAGGGTAGGGTCGCTTTCTTT.

This clone was observed a handful of times. This chain uses TRBV18 with TRBJ1-4, with 7 bases identical to TRBD1. The J segment lost 3 bases and the V segment lost 3 bases, leaving 1 base of the junction unmatched. Germline V gives CDR1 KGHSH, CDR2 LQKENI. This CDR3 has 14 amino acids. CDR3 sequence: CASSPDRPNEKLFF. The CDR3 region has the DNA TGTGCCAGCTCACCGGACAGGCCTAATGAAAAACTGTTTTTT.

The chain carries TRBV28 and TRBJ1-5; tentative D call: TRBD1 (5 bases). Trimming removed 6 bases at V and 4 bases at J, with 16 bases between. Germline lookup yields CDR1 MDHEN and CDR2 SYDVKM. This CDR3 contains 15 residues. CDR3 protein: CASRALGGPNQPQHF. The CDR3 nucleotides read TGTGCCAGCAGGGCTCTGGGGGGACCGAATCAGCCCCAGCATTTT.

The V and J genes are TRBV7-2 and TRBJ1-5; perhaps TRBD1 as D (5 bases). The CDR3 consists of 15 residues. The V end lost 6 bases, the J end lost 3 bases, and 15 bases lay between the germline ends. Germline V gene lookup returns CDR1 SGHTA and CDR2 FQGNSA. The CDR3 DNA sequence: TGTGCCAGCAGTCCTTCACCCAGGGCCAATCAGCCCCAGCATTTT. Translation gives CASSPSPRANQPQHF.

This rearrangement joins TRBV7-8 to TRBJ2-5; 14 bases fit TRBD2. The J call may be faulty, since TRBJ2-7 better matches the DNA end. The CDR3 consists of 17 residues. Per germline, CDR1 SGHVS and CDR2 FQNEAQ. The CDR3 loop is CASSHGLAGGSSYEQYF. The CDR3 coding sequence is TGTGCCAGCAGCCATGGACTAGCGGGAGGCAGCTCCTACGAGCAGTACTTC.

The CDR3 DNA reads TGTGCCAGCAGCTCCCACACAGGGGAAACTAGCGGGACTTTCTACGAGCAGTACTTC. Its translation: CASSSHTGETSGTFYEQYF. V usage is TRBV7-6 and J usage is TRBJ2-7, with TRBD2 matching 10 bases. CDR1 is SGHVS and CDR2 is FNYEAQ in the germline V gene. V shed 4 bases, J shed 3 bases, and the junction held 18 bases outside the gene matches. The CDR3 runs to 19 residues.

The chain uses TRBV5-4 and TRBJ1-3; TRBD1 matches at 7 bases. Per the germline V gene, CDR1 is SGHNT and CDR2 is YYREEE (reference sequence). V shed 4 bases and J 0 bases; nucleotides not matched to a gene: 4. This CDR3 comprises 15 residues. The DNA of the CDR3 is TGTGCCAGCAGCGGGACAGCAGACTCTGGAAACACCATATATTTT. This sequence encodes CASSGTADSGNTIYF.

The chain is built from TRBV28 and TRBJ2-2; D is undetermined. The CDR3 covers 13 residues. The V gene lost 6 bases and the J gene lost 3 bases, with 8 bases spanning the gap. The germline V gene has CDR1 MDHEN and CDR2 SYDVKM. The CDR3 protein is CASRYGYTGELFF. DNA for the CDR3: TGTGCCAGCAGGTACGGTTACACCGGGGAGCTGTTTTTT.

The gene calls are TRBV19 and TRBJ2-6; unclear D gene. The CDR3 has 16 residues. Deletions cut 3 bases from V and 0 bases from J, with 9 bases between. Per the germline V gene, CDR1 is LNHDA and CDR2 is SQIVND (reference sequence). DNA of the CDR3: TGTGCCAGTAGTATGACGCGGAGCTCTGGGGCCAACGTCCTGACTTTC. It yields the protein CASSMTRSSGANVLTF.

The V call is TRBV19, the J call TRBJ1-5; D uncertain. The CDR3 has 14 amino acids. With 3 bases removed from V and 1 base from J, the gap between germline ends came to 7 bases. Germline values: CDR1 LNHDA, CDR2 SQIVND (reference sequence). Here the CDR3 reads CASSMAGSNQPQHF. CDR3 DNA sequence: TGTGCCAGTAGTATGGCCGGGAGCAATCAGCCCCAGCATTTT.

V gene TRBV5-6 combines with J gene TRBJ2-7; 9 bases align to TRBD1. Germline CDR1 is SGHDT and CDR2 is YYEEEE. CDR3 length equals 14 residues. After removal of 3 bases from V and 5 bases from J, the junction contained 6 bases not matched to a gene. The CDR3 region is CASSWNRGRNEQYF. CDR3 nucleotide sequence: TGTGCCAGCAGCTGGAACAGGGGGCGGAACGAGCAGTACTTC. The full variable domain, with the rest looked up from reference TRBV5-6 and TRBJ2-7, is DAGVTQSPTHLIKTRGQQVTLRCSPKSGHDTVSWYQQALGQGPQFIFQYYEEEERQRGNFPDRFSGHQFPNYSSELNVNALLLGDSALYLCASSWNRGRNEQYFGPGTRLTVT.